These 2 T cell receptor beta chains were sequenced from one sample in a study of response to subunit inactivated influenza vaccine. TCRdb reprocessed the RT-PCR reads with MiXCR, giving one entry per CDR3 protein. The repertoire has about 500,000 distinct CDR3 sequences, roughly 7.6% of them found once; the top ten carry over 10%. The input for sequencing was PBMCs from blood, taken less than 30 months after vaccination. Receptor source: a man between 50 and 75 years old who received an inactivated influenza vaccine.

V and J are TRBV20-1 and TRBJ2-1, with D uncertain. The CDR3 loop spans 11 amino acids. V was trimmed by 2 bases and J by 7 bases, leaving 6 bases between them. Germline V gives CDR1 DFQATT, CDR2 SNEGSKA (reference sequence). The CDR3, as DNA: TGCAGTGCTAGAAGGCCAAATGAGCAGTTCTTC. Protein sequence: CSARRPNEQFF.

This clonotype was recorded many times. This sequence joins TRBV20-1 and TRBJ2-3; D gene ambiguous. Germline assignment: CDR1 DFQATT and CDR2 SNEGSKA (reference sequence). This CDR3 is built from 14 residues. Trimming left V 5 bases short and J 2 bases short, with 14 bases between. The CDR3 DNA follows: TGCAGTGCTTCCGACGGCGTCTACACAGATACGCAGTATTTT. Its translation: CSASDGVYTDTQYF.